The T cell receptor beta chain under discussion was sequenced for a study of blood T cell repertoires in COVID-19. Repertoires were generated with immunoSEQ multiplex PCR, while TCRdb's copy carries only in-frame clones and drops some. The data contain 130,000 to 150,000 clones, roughly 85% of them singletons. Enrolment of Seattle patients took place during active infection, and they were followed longitudinally. Germline V lookup: CDR1 SEHNR, CDR2 FQNEAQ (reference sequence). CDR3 size: 16 residues. V shed 1 base and J shed 2 bases, with 12 bases lying between them. This clone appeared a single time.

The chain combines TRBV7-9 with TRBJ2-1; D may be TRBD1 (6 bases). The sequencing input was peripheral blood. The TCR originated in a woman aged 55-70 years with COVID-19, enrolled during active disease. This chain's CDR3 is CASSLGPGVTYNEQFF. CDR3 sequence (DNA): TGTGCCAGCAGCTTAGGTCCAGGGGTTACCTACAATGAGCAGTTCTTC. The whole variable domain, remainder taken from reference TRBV7-9 and TRBJ2-1, is DTGVSQNPRHKITKRGQNVTFRCDPISEHNRLYWYRQTLGQGPEFLTYFQNEAQLEKSRLLSDRFSAERPKGSFSTLEIQRTEQGDSAMYLCASSLGPGVTYNEQFFGPGTRLTVL.